This T cell receptor beta chain was identified during a study of shared clonotypes between healthy human individuals. The wider study: Researchers assigned three CD4 naive, three CD4 memory, two CD8 naive and one CD8 memory plate to each donor.

Broader study findings: Non-shared clonotypes had lower generation probabilities than clonotypes shared by all four sorted-subset donors.

Genomic DNA of each subset was evenly split across several immunoSEQ plates. Sorted-subset replicate PCR reactions were performed with about 200 ng DNA, corresponding to about 32,000 T cell genomes. Assay used: immunoSEQ multiplex PCR; TCRdb lists only in-frame clones, some missing. This table holds about 680,000 clones, approximately 73% found once. As regards this clone: Its antigen is unknown.

Trimming at V came to 2 bases and at J to 5 bases, leaving 9 bases not matched to a gene. Germline V gene sequence: CDR1 MNHNS, CDR2 SASEGT. This CDR3 has 17 amino acids. The sequence was collected from a woman under 40 in good health. The sequenced sample consisted of memory CD4+ T cells sorted from blood. Documented subset: CD45RA-negative fraction. This chain links TRBV6-1 with TRBJ2-1, with 10 nucleotides matching TRBD1. CDR3 DNA: TGTGCCAGCAGTGAAAGCCCGGGACAGGGGAGCCACAATGAGCAGTTCTTC. Translating it yields CASSESPGQGSHNEQFF.